This is a list of T cell receptor beta chains from one sample in a study of OX40 agonist ivuxolimab in advanced cancers. Data came from immunoSEQ multiplex PCR; TCRdb stores just in-frame clones and leaves some out. The sample includes tens of thousands of clones, nearly 90% of them seen just once. Specimen: CD4+ or CD8+ T cells sorted from blood, collected in a trial of the OX40 agonist ivuxolimab. The receptor source for this set is an adult with an advanced solid tumor such as melanoma, head and neck, liver or kidney cancer. CDR3s include the opening cysteine and the closing phenylalanine or tryptophan. The D gene is left open where the match is weak. A row's size may be missing; if present it is once, few, many or a size class.

d_gene	abundance	v_gene	j_gene	CDR3aa	CDR3nt
TRBD2	-	TRBV5-6	TRBJ2-5	CASSLGLAGEYETQYF	TGTGCCAGCAGCTTGGGACTAGCGGGAGAATATGAGACCCAGTACTTC
-	-	TRBV6-5	TRBJ1-3	CATGSGHLGNTIYF	TGTGCCACCGGGTCTGGGCACCTCGGAAACACCATATATTTT
-	-	TRBV27	TRBJ1-6	CASSPRTLASPLHF	TGTGCCAGCAGTCCTCGGACCCTCGCTTCACCCCTCCACTTT
-	-	TRBV5-1	TRBJ1-2	CASSLEGSGYGYTF	TGCGCCAGCAGCTTGGAGGGTTCGGGCTATGGCTACACCTTC
-	-	TRBV5-1	TRBJ2-2	CASSLGGQGSTGELFF	TGCGCCAGCAGCTTGGGAGGGCAGGGCAGCACCGGGGAGCTGTTTTTT
-	-	TRBV4-2	TRBJ2-2	CASSHPGELFF	TGTGCCAGCAGCCACCCCGGGGAGCTGTTTTTT
-	-	TRBV27	TRBJ2-1	CASSLIRRIGAYNEQFF	TGTGCCAGCAGTTTAATACGAAGGATTGGCGCCTACAATGAGCAGTTCTTC
-	-	TRBV29-1	TRBJ2-7	CSVRYSGNEQYF	TGCAGCGTTAGGTACTCTGGAAACGAGCAGTACTTC
-	-	TRBV7-3	TRBJ2-3	CASSFRERTDTQYF	TGTGCCAGCAGCTTCCGGGAAAGAACAGATACGCAGTATTTT
-	-	TRBV7-8	TRBJ2-1	CASSTPGRNEQFF	TGTGCCAGCAGCACTCCGGGACGCAATGAGCAGTTCTTC
TRBD2	-	TRBV4-2	TRBJ2-1	CASSSSGRDYNEQFF	TGTGCCAGCAGCTCCAGCGGGAGAGATTACAATGAGCAGTTCTTC
-	-	TRBV28	TRBJ2-1	CASSTQGKGEQFF	TGTGCCAGCAGTACACAGGGAAAGGGTGAGCAGTTCTTC
-	few	TRBV6-5	TRBJ1-2	CASRGTGTIYGYTF	TGTGCCAGCAGGGGAACCGGGACGATTTATGGCTACACCTTC
-	-	TRBV5-1	TRBJ2-5	CASSIQGVGETQYF	TGCGCCAGCAGCATACAGGGAGTGGGGGAGACCCAGTACTTC
TRBD1	-	TRBV2	TRBJ2-5	CASTRQGETQYF	TGTGCCAGCACTAGACAGGGGGAGACCCAGTACTTC
-	-	TRBV28	TRBJ1-1	CASSLGTAEAFF	TGTGCCAGCAGTTTAGGAACCGCTGAAGCTTTCTTT
TRBD2	-	TRBV7-2	TRBJ2-3	CASSLIGGTSSGSSDTQYF	TGTGCCAGCAGCTTAATTGGGGGTACGTCTAGCGGGAGTTCAGATACGCAGTATTTT
TRBD2	-	TRBV2	TRBJ2-2	CASSDLAGGNGELFF	TGTGCCAGCAGCGACCTAGCGGGAGGTAACGGGGAGCTGTTTTTT
TRBD1	-	TRBV5-1	TRBJ2-3	CASSLQGVKVDSQYF	TGCGCCAGCAGCTTGCAGGGGGTCAAGGTTGATTCGCAGTATTTT
TRBD1	-	TRBV5-4	TRBJ2-5	CASSPGTGQETQYF	TGTGCCAGCAGCCCCGGGACAGGCCAAGAGACCCAGTACTTC
-	-	TRBV29-1	TRBJ1-4	CSVESSTNEKLFF	TGCAGCGTTGAAAGTTCAACTAATGAAAAACTGTTTTTT
-	-	TRBV18	TRBJ1-4	CASSRMGGGQENEKLFF	TGTGCCAGCTCACGAATGGGAGGAGGGCAAGAAAATGAAAAACTGTTTTTT
TRBD1	-	TRBV2	TRBJ2-6	CARGGTGSSGANVLTF	TGTGCCAGGGGGGGGACAGGGAGCTCTGGGGCCAACGTCCTGACTTTC
TRBD1	-	TRBV6-1	TRBJ1-2	CASSRPGQTFYGYTF	TGTGCCAGCAGCAGACCGGGACAGACCTTCTATGGCTACACCTTC
-	-	TRBV14	TRBJ2-3	CASSQGKLSTDTQYF	TGTGCCAGCAGCCAAGGGAAGCTCAGCACAGATACGCAGTATTTT
-	once	TRBV7-9	TRBJ2-1	CASSLLTRGREQFF	TGTGCCAGCAGCCTACTGACGAGGGGTCGGGAGCAGTTCTTC
TRBD1	-	TRBV28	TRBJ1-5	CASSLLGQGSQPQHF	TGTGCCAGCAGTTTATTGGGACAGGGGTCTCAGCCCCAGCATTTT
TRBD1	-	TRBV18	TRBJ2-5	CASSPSGQGAQETQYF	TGTGCCAGCTCACCCTCCGGACAGGGGGCTCAAGAGACCCAGTACTTC
-	-	TRBV14	TRBJ1-4	CASSLGRASNEKLFF	TGTGCCAGCAGCCTGGGGAGGGCGAGTAATGAAAAACTGTTTTTT
-	-	TRBV15	TRBJ2-1	CATSREGSATYEQFF	TGTGCCACCAGCAGAGAGGGTAGCGCAACCTATGAGCAGTTCTTC
TRBD1	-	TRBV4-3	TRBJ1-2	CASSRQTGNFGGYTF	TGCGCCAGCAGCCGACAGACAGGGAATTTTGGTGGCTACACCTTC
-	-	TRBV4-3	TRBJ2-2	CASSPRAGSVGELFF	TGCGCCAGCAGTCCCCGGGCAGGTTCGGTCGGGGAGCTGTTTTTT